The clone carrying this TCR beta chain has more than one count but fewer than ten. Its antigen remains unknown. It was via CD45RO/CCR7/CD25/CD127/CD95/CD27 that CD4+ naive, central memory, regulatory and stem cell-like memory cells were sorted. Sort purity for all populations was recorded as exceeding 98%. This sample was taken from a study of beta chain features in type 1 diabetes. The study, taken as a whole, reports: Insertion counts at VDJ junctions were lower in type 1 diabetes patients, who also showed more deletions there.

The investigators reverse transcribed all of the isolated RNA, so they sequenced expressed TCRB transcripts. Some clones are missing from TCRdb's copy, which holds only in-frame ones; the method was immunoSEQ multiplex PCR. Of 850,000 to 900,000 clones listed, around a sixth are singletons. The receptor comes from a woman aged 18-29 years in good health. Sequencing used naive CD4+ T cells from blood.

This CDR3 reads CATSSKRGINSYEQYF. As DNA, the CDR3 is TGTGCCACCAGCTCAAAGAGGGGAATCAACTCCTACGAGCAGTACTTC. The chain carries TRBV15 and TRBJ2-7, with D possibly being TRBD1 or TRBD2 (5 bases each). Germline V gene data show CDR1 as LNHNV and CDR2 as YYDKDF (reference sequence). V was pared by 5 bases and J by 0 bases, with 17 bases between. This CDR3 is 16 amino acids long.